The 16 T cell receptor beta chains below all came from one sample that was sequenced in a study of shared clonotypes between healthy human individuals. Method: immunoSEQ multiplex PCR; TCRdb's copy keeps in-frame clones and lacks some. Among 550,000 to 850,000 clones listed, around 70% were seen once. Sequencing used memory CD4+ T cells sorted from blood. Subset specified: CD45RA-negative fraction. The receptor set was obtained from a woman aged 30 to 39 in good health.

This clone turned up a few times. The rearrangement uses TRBV7-9 and TRBJ1-1; TRBD1 agrees at 11 bases. Per germline, CDR1 SEHNR and CDR2 FQNEAQ (reference sequence). CDR3 length: 16 residues. V lost 11 bases to trimming and J lost 3 bases; unmatched junction nucleotides: 14. CDR3 in amino acids: CASGPYGQGADTEAFF. In DNA form, the CDR3 reads TGTGCCTCGGGGCCATATGGACAGGGGGCGGACACTGAAGCTTTCTTT.

V gene TRBV7-9 combines with J gene TRBJ1-5, with D uncertain. Germline CDR1 is SEHNR and CDR2 is FQNEAQ (reference sequence). V was pared by 0 bases and J by 3 bases, with 6 bases between. The CDR3 has 14 residues. For the CDR3, the DNA is TGTGCCAGCAGCTTAGCTGGGCCCAATCAGCCCCAGCATTTT. Amino acids: CASSLAGPNQPQHF.

The V and J genes are TRBV6-6 and TRBJ1-1; 12 bases fit TRBD1. Per the germline V gene, CDR1 is MNHNY and CDR2 is SVGAGI (reference sequence). There are 15 residues in the CDR3. The J segment lost 4 bases and the V segment lost 4 bases, leaving 4 bases of the junction unmatched. The chain's CDR3 is CASSSGTGGLTEAFF. For the CDR3, the DNA is TGTGCCAGCAGTTCCGGGACAGGGGGCCTCACTGAAGCTTTCTTT.

Points on this clone: Since a much larger clone is just one base distant, this may be a read error. The genes are TRBV5-5 and TRBJ2-3, with D perhaps TRBD1 or TRBD2 (5 bases each). The CDR3 extends over 14 amino acids. Germline CDR1 reads SGHKS; CDR2 reads YYEKEE (reference sequence). The V end lost 0 bases, the J end lost 0 bases, and 5 bases lay between the germline ends. CDR3 region: CASSLGDSTDTQYF. The CDR3 region has the DNA TGTGCCAGCAGCTTGGGGGACAGCACAGATACGCAGTATTTT.

The rearrangement uses TRBV9 and TRBJ2-1, with a possible D match to TRBD1 (6 bases). Germline values: CDR1 SGDLS, CDR2 YYNGEE. The CDR3 extends over 16 amino acids. The V gene lost 0 bases and the J gene lost 5 bases, with 15 bases spanning the gap. The CDR3 DNA reads TGTGCCAGCAGCGTAGGAACAGGGTTATTGGACAATGAGCAGTTCTTC. Protein: CASSVGTGLLDNEQFF.

This clone was picked up one time. The chain carries TRBV11-3 and TRBJ2-1; possible D gene TRBD2, 5 bases. This CDR3 spans 14 amino acids. With 1 base removed from V and 6 bases from J, the gap between germline ends came to 10 bases. From germline, CDR1 is SGHNT and CDR2 YENEEA. CDR3 in DNA: TGTGCCAGCAGCTTAGGCAACGAGGGCAATGAGCAGTTCTTC. The encoded protein is CASSLGNEGNEQFF. The complete variable domain, with remaining parts taken from reference TRBV11-3 and TRBJ2-1, reads EAGVVQSPRYKIIEKKQPVAFWCNPISGHNTLYWYLQNLGQGPELLIRYENEEAVDDSQLPKDRFSAERLKGVDSTLKIQPAELGDSAVYLCASSLGNEGNEQFFGPGTRLTVL.

The chain links TRBV7-8 to TRBJ2-7; tentative D call: TRBD2 (5 bases). The V gene lost 3 bases and the J gene lost 3 bases, with 12 bases spanning the gap. The CDR3 extends over 14 amino acids. Germline assignment: CDR1 SGHVS and CDR2 FQNEAQ. CDR3 bases: TGTGCCAGCAGCTTTGAGGAGAGGGACTACGAGCAGTACTTC. Amino acid sequence: CASSFEERDYEQYF. The full variable domain, its missing parts supplied by reference TRBV7-8 and TRBJ2-7, is GAGVSQSPRYKVAKRGQDVALRCDPISGHVSLFWYQQALGQGPEFLTYFQNEAQLDKSGLPSDRFFAERPEGSVSTLKIQRTQQEDSAVYLCASSFEERDYEQYFGPGTRLTVT.

The chain joins TRBV5-1 to TRBJ2-1; 12 bases align to TRBD2. Germline assignment: CDR1 SGHRS and CDR2 YFSETQ. This CDR3 contains 16 residues. Unmatched junction bases numbered 2, after V lost 4 bases and J lost 0 bases. CDR3 nucleotide sequence: TGCGCCAGCAGCGCGACTAGCGGGAGCTCCTACAATGAGCAGTTCTTC. Translation: CASSATSGSSYNEQFF.

The rearrangement uses TRBV11-2 and TRBJ2-7; D not resolved. Trimming took 5 bases from V and 0 from J, leaving 11 bases between them. Germline CDR1 reads SGHAT; CDR2 reads FQNNGV. The CDR3 extends over 14 amino acids. The CDR3 sequence: CASSAFTSSYEQYF. The CDR3 DNA is TGTGCCAGCAGCGCGTTTACGAGCTCCTACGAGCAGTACTTC.

The chain has TRBV5-1 and TRBJ1-1, with 7 bases identical to TRBD1. The ends lost 4 bases at V and 6 bases at J; junction bases unmatched: 18. Per germline, CDR1 SGHRS and CDR2 YFSETQ. CDR3 size: 17 residues. In DNA form, the CDR3 reads TGCGCCAGCAGCGCTTACAGGGGCGCAATGGTCGAGGCTGAAGCTTTCTTT. Amino acids: CASSAYRGAMVEAEAFF.

This clone was seen more than once but under ten times. CDR3: CASSLHPTAASEAFF. The CDR3 DNA is TGTGCCAGCAGCCTACATCCGACAGCCGCATCTGAAGCTTTCTTT. The chain recombines TRBV7-2 with TRBJ1-1; weak D call: TRBD1 (5 bases). This CDR3 region has 15 residues. The V end lost 5 bases, the J end lost 6 bases, and 19 bases lay between the germline ends. CDR1 is SGHTA and CDR2 is FQGNSA in the germline V gene.

The J gene is TRBJ1-5, the V gene TRBV5-4; the D is unclear. The V gene's germline CDR1 is SGHNT and CDR2 YYREEE (reference sequence). V gave up 2 bases and J gave up 7 bases, with 13 bases separating them. The CDR3 length is 14 residues. The CDR3 reads CASSFSGEGQPQHF. CDR3 DNA sequence: TGTGCCAGCAGCTTTAGCGGCGAAGGGCAGCCCCAGCATTTT.

The chain joins TRBV28 to TRBJ2-7; tentative D call: TRBD1 (6 bases). This CDR3 region has 14 residues. Germline values: CDR1 MDHEN, CDR2 SYDVKM. Trimming shortened V by 3 bases and J by 4 bases, and 13 bases separated the two germline ends. This CDR3 is CASSLTNREYEQYF. CDR3 sequence (DNA): TGTGCCAGCAGTTTGACCAACAGGGAGTACGAGCAGTACTTC.

In its sample, this clone was seen a few times. The chain is built from TRBV7-9 and TRBJ2-5; D call uncertain. CDR1 SEHNR and CDR2 FQNEAQ come from the germline V gene (reference sequence). The CDR3 loop spans 15 amino acids. Trimming shortened V by 5 bases and J by 5 bases, and 18 bases separated the two germline ends. CDR3 sequence: CASSGTVRREETQYF. The CDR3 region has the DNA TGTGCCAGCAGCGGCACGGTCCGACGAGAGGAGACCCAGTACTTC.

V usage is TRBV19 and J usage is TRBJ1-5; TRBD1 agrees at 7 bases. Germline lookup yields CDR1 LNHDA and CDR2 SQIVND (reference sequence). This CDR3 region has 14 residues. After removal of 2 bases from V and 7 bases from J, the junction contained 5 bases not matched to a gene. The CDR3 loop reads CASSITGDRQPQHF. DNA of the CDR3: TGTGCCAGTAGTATAACAGGGGATAGGCAGCCCCAGCATTTT.

The chain employs TRBV6-5 and TRBJ2-2; no clear D. Trimming stripped 8 bases from V and 1 base from J, with 11 bases between. The CDR3 loop spans 14 amino acids. From germline, CDR1 is MNHEY and CDR2 SVGAGI. Written as DNA, the CDR3 is TGTGCCAGCCGTCGGGCAGGGAACACCGGGGAGCTGTTTTTT. As protein: CASRRAGNTGELFF.